This T cell receptor beta chain was captured by sequencing in a study of cytomegalovirus exposure and HLA in healthy donors. Regarding the study as a whole: The study listed roughly 160 cytomegalovirus-associated TCR beta chains. TCR beta sequences reportedly predicted most subjects' HLA-A and HLA-B alleles accurately.

Deletions cut 2 bases from V and 8 bases from J, with 12 bases between. The CDR3 extends over 13 amino acids. Germline V lookup: CDR1 MNHEY, CDR2 SVGAGI. In the PCR, 60 Vbeta and 13 Jbeta primers were used. The table came from immunoSEQ multiplex PCR; TCRdb's copy has only in-frame clones and leaves some out. The sample shows about 120,000 clones, less than 85% of them seen only once. This clone was seen a single time. What it binds is unknown. The clonotype was recovered from a man between 18 and 29 years old in good health and CMV-seropositive. The material sequenced was PBMCs. The chain employs TRBV6-5 and TRBJ1-2, with D tentatively TRBD1 (6 bases). CDR3 coding DNA: TGTGCCAGCAGTTACGCGGGGGCAGACGGCTACACCTTC. Translating gives CASSYAGADGYTF.